This T cell receptor beta chain was found in a study of blood T cells in healthy people across ages. Whole-study results and caveats: Higher diversity and more naive CD4+ cells were features of long-lived donors, compared to aged donors.

This clonotype was found a few times. Its target is unknown. Combining a sample-barcoded 5' primer with a J-beta primer mix, a second PCR ran for roughly 6 to 11 cycles. From the 5' RACE reads, TCRdb called clonotypes with MiXCR, one entry per CDR3 protein. The sample contains 650,000 to 800,000 distinct CDR3 sequences, approximately 44% of which appear only once. Germline V gene sequence: CDR1 LGHDT, CDR2 YNNKEL (reference sequence). Trimming removed 4 bases from V and 0 bases from J; junction bases left unmatched: 14. The CDR3 covers 19 residues. The clonotype was recovered from a man between 60 and 75 years old in good health. This chain joins TRBV3-1 and TRBJ2-3; 9 bases line up with TRBD2. The sample comprised blood. The CDR3 spells CASSLGSLAGMTSTDTQYF. CDR3 sequence (DNA): TGTGCCAGCAGCCTGGGTAGCCTAGCGGGGATGACTAGCACAGATACGCAGTATTTT.